This paragraph covers one T cell receptor beta chain sequence. The data were taken from a study of blood T cell repertoires in COVID-19. Sequencing was performed with immunoSEQ multiplex PCR; in TCRdb, only in-frame clones are kept and a portion is missing. Among approximately 65,000 clones listed, approximately 83% were seen once. Sequencing was done on a sample of peripheral blood. This sequence originates from a man in his forties or fifties with acute or convalescent COVID-19.

The CDR3 region has the DNA TGTGCCAGCAGTGGGGGGTGGGGGCTTCAGCCCCAGCATTTT. Encoded protein: CASSGGWGLQPQHF. The V gene is TRBV2, the J gene TRBJ1-5; D might be TRBD1 (6 bases). CDR1 and CDR2 from the germline V gene are SNHLY and FYNNEI. The CDR3 is 14 amino acids. Trimming pared 4 bases from V and 6 bases from J, leaving 13 bases between.